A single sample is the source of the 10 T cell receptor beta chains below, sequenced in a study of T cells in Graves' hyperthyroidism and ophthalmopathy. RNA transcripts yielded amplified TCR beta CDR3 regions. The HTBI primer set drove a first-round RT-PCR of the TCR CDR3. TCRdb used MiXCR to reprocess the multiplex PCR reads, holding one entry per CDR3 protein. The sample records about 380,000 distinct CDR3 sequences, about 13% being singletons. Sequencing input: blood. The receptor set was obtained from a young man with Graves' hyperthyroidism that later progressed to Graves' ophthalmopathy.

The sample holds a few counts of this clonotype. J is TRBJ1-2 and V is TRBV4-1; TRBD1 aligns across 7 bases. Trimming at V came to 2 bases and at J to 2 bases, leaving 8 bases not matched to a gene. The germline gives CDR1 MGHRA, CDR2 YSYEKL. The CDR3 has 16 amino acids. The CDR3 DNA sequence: TGCGCCAGCAGCCAACGGGACAGCTCTCTCAACTATGGCTACACCTTC. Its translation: CASSQRDSSLNYGYTF.

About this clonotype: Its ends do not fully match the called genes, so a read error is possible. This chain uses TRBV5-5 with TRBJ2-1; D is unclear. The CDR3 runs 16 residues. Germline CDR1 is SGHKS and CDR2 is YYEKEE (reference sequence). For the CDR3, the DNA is TGTGCCAGCAGCCGTACCGTGACCAACTCCCACAATGAGCAGTTCTTC. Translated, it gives CASSRTVTNSHNEQFF.

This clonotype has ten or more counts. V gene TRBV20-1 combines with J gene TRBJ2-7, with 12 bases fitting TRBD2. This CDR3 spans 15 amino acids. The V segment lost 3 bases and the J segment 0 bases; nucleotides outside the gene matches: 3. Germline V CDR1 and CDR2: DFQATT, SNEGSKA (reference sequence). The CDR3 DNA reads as TGCAGTGCTAGGGGGACTAGCGGGTCCTCCTACGAGCAGTACTTC. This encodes CSARGTSGSSYEQYF.

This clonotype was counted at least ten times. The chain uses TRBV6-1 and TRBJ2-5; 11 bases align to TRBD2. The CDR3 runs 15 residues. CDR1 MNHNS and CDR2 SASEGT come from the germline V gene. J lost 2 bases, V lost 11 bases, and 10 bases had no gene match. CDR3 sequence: CAARGASGGQETQYF. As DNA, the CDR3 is TGTGCCGCACGGGGGGCTAGCGGGGGGCAAGAGACCCAGTACTTC.

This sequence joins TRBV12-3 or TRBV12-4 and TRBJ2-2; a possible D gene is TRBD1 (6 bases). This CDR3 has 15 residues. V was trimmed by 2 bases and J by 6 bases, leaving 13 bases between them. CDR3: CASSLIRGWSGELFF. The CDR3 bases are TGTGCCAGCAGTTTAATCAGGGGATGGTCCGGGGAGCTGTTTTTT.

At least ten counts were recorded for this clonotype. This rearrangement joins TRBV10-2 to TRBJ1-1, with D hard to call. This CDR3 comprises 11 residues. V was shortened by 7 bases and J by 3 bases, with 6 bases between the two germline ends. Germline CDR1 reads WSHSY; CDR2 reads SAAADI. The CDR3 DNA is TGCGCCAGCATGGGCTACACTGAAGCTTTCTTT. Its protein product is CASMGYTEAFF.

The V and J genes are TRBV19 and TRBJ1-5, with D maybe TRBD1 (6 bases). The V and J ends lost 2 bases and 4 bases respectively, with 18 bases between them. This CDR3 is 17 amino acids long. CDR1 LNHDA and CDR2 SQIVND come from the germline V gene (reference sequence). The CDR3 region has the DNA TGTGCCAGTAGTATAATTGGGTTCGGGCAGGGGAATCAGCCCCAGCATTTT. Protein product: CASSIIGFGQGNQPQHF.

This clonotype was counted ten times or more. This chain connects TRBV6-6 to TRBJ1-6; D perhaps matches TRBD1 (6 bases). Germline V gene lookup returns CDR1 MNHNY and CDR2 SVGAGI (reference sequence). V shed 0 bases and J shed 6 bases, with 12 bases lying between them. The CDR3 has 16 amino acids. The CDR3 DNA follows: TGTGCCAGCAGTTACTCTTCTCAGGGGAGTAATTCACCCCTCCACTTT. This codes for CASSYSSQGSNSPLHF.

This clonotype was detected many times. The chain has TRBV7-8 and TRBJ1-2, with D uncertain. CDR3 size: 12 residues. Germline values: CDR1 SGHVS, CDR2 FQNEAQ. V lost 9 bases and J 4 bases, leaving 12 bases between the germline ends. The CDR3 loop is CASAAGVYGYTF. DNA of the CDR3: TGTGCCAGTGCGGCCGGGGTCTATGGCTACACCTTC.

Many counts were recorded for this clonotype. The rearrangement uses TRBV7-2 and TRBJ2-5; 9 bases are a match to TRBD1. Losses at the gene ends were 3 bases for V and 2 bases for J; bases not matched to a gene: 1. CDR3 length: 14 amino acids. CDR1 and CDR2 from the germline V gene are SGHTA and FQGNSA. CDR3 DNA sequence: TGTGCCAGCAGCTTGGGGACAGGGCAAGAGACCCAGTACTTC. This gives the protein CASSLGTGQETQYF. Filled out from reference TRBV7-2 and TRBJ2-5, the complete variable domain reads GAGVSQSPSNKVTEKGKDVELRCDPISGHTALYWYRQSLGQGLEFLIYFQGNSAPDKSGLPSDRFSAERTGGSVSTLTIQRTQQEDSAVYLCASSLGTGQETQYFGPGTRLLVL.